This T cell receptor (beta chain) was found in a study of T cells after yellow fever vaccination. This CDR3 is built from 13 residues. Germline V gives CDR1 WSHSY, CDR2 SAAADI. Trimming shortened V by 6 bases and J by 6 bases, and 11 bases separated the two germline ends. This clonotype was counted ten times or more. TCRdb itself ran the 5' RACE reads through MiXCR, one entry per CDR3 protein. The sample has some 300,000 distinct CDR3 sequences; around 3.6% are singletons. The receptor's source is a man aged 18 to 30 who received the YFV17D yellow fever vaccine. The sequenced sample was PBMCs, obtained on the day of the yellow fever booster vaccination. The rearrangement uses TRBV10-2 and TRBJ2-2; D is ambiguous. CDR3 sequence (DNA): TGCGCCAGCAGATCAGCCGGAGCCGGGGAGCTGTTTTTT. Translation: CASRSAGAGELFF.